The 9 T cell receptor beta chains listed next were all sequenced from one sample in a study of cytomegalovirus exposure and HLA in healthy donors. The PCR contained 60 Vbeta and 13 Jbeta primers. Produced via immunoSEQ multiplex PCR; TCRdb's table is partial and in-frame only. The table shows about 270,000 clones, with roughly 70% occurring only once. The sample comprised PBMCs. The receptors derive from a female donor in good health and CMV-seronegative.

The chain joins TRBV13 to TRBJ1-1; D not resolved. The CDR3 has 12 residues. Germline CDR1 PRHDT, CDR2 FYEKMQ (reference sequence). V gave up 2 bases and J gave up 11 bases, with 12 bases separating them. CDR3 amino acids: CASSLWREKAFF. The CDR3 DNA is TGTGCCAGCAGCTTATGGCGGGAGAAGGCTTTCTTT.

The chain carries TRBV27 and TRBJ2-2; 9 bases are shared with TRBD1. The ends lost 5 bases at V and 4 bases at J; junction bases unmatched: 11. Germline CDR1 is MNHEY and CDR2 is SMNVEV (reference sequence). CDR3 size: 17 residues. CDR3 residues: CASSLLRTGELTGELFF. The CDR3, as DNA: TGTGCCAGCAGTCTGCTTCGGACAGGGGAACTCACCGGGGAGCTGTTTTTT.

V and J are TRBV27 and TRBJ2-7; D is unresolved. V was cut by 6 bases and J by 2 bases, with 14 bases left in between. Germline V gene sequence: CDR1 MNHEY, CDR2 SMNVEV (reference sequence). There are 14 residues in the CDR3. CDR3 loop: CASSLTGAAYEQYF. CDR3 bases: TGTGCCAGCAGCCTCACCGGCGCGGCCTACGAGCAGTACTTC.

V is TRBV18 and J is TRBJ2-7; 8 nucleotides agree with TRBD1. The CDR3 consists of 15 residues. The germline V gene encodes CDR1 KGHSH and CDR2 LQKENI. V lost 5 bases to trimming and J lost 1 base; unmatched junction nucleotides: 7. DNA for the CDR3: TGTGCCAGCTCAGCGATCGGACAGGGATCCTACGAGCAGTACTTC. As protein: CASSAIGQGSYEQYF. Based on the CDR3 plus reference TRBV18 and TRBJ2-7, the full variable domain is NAGVMQNPRHLVRRRGQEARLRCSPMKGHSHVYWYRQLPEEGLKFMVYLQKENIIDESGMPKERFSAEFPKEGPSILRIQQVVRGDSAAYFCASSAIGQGSYEQYFGPGTRLTVT.

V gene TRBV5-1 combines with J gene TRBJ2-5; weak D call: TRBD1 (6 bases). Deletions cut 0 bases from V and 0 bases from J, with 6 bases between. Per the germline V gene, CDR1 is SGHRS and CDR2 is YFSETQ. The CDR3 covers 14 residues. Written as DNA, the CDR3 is TGCGCCAGCAGCTTGGGGACAGACCAAGAGACCCAGTACTTC. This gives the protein CASSLGTDQETQYF. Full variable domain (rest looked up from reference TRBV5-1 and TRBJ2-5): KAGVTQTPRYLIKTRGQQVTLSCSPISGHRSVSWYQQTPGQGLQFLFEYFSETQRNKGNFPGRFSGRQFSNSRSEMNVSTLELGDSALYLCASSLGTDQETQYFGPGTRLLVL.

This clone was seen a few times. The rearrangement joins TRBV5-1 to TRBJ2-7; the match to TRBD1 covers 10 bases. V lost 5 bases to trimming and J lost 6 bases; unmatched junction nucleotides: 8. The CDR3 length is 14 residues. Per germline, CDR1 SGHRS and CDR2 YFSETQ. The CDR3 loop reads CASRGSTGGGEQYF. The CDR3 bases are TGCGCCAGCAGGGGGTCGACAGGGGGCGGCGAGCAGTACTTC.

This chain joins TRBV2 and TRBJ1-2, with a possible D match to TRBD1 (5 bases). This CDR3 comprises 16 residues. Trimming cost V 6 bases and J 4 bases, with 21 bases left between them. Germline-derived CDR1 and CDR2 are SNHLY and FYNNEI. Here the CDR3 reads CASSPEGWGGGYGYTF. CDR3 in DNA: TGTGCCAGCAGCCCCGAAGGCTGGGGCGGCGGCTATGGCTACACCTTC.

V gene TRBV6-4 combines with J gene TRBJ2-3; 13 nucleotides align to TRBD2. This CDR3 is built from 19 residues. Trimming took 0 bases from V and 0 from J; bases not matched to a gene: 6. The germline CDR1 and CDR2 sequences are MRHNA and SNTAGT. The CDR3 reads CASSDSGLAGMASTDTQYF. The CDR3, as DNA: TGTGCCAGCAGTGACTCGGGACTAGCGGGGATGGCTAGCACAGATACGCAGTATTTT.

This chain's CDR3 is CASSEGGSGRLREYF. CDR3 DNA sequence: TGTGCCAGCAGTGAAGGAGGTAGCGGGAGGTTGAGGGAGTACTTC. This chain links TRBV2 with TRBJ2-7, with TRBD2 matching 10 bases. The CDR3 runs 15 residues. J was trimmed by 11 bases and V by 1 base; bases with no gene match: 11. Germline V gene sequence: CDR1 SNHLY, CDR2 FYNNEI.